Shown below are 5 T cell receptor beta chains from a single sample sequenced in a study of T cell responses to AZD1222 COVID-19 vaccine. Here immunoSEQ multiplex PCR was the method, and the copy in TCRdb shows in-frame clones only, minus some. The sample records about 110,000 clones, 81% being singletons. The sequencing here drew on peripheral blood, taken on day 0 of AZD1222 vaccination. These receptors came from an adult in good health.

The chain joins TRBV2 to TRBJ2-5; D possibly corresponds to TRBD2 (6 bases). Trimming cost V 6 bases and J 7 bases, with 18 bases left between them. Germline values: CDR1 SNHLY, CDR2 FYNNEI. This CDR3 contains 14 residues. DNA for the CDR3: TGTGCCAGCAGAGGGACTGGCCCCGGGGGGACCCAGTACTTC. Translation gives CASRGTGPGGTQYF. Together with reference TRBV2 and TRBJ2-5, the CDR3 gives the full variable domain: EPEVTQTPSHQVTQMGQEVILRCVPISNHLYFYWYRQILGQKVEFLVSFYNNEISEKSEIFDDQFSVERPDGSNFTLKIRSTKLEDSAMYFCASRGTGPGGTQYFGPGTRLLVL.

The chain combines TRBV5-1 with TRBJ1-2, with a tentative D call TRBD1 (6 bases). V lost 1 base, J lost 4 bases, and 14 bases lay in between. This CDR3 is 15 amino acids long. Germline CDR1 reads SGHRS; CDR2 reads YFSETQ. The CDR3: CASSLNTGSGYGYTF. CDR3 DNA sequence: TGCGCCAGCAGCTTGAACACAGGGTCGGGCTATGGCTACACCTTC.

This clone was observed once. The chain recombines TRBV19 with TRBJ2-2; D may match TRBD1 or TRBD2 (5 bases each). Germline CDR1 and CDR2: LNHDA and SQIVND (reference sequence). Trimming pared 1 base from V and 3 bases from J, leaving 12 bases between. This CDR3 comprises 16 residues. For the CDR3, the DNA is TGTGCCAGTAGTATAGGGGCAGGGACGCACACCGGGGAGCTGTTTTTT. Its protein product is CASSIGAGTHTGELFF.

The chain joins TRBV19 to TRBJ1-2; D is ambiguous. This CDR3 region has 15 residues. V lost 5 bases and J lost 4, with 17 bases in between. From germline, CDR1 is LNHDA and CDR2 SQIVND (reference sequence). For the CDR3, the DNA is TGTGCCAGTAGTCCCGGATGGTCCGTCAGCTATGGCTACACCTTC. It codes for CASSPGWSVSYGYTF.

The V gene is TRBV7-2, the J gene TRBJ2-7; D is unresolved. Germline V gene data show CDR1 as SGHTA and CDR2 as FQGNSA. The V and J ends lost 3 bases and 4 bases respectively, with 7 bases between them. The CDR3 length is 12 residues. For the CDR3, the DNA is TGTGCCAGCAGCTTCCAAAAATACGAGCAGTACTTC. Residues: CASSFQKYEQYF.